Below, 23 T cell receptor beta chains from the same sample are listed, as sequenced in a study of spatial heterogeneity in lung cancer. TCRdb independently ran MiXCR on the 5' RACE reads; one entry per CDR3 protein. This table has some 83,000 distinct CDR3 sequences, about 20% appearing once. Indicated time point: sample taken at primary tumor resection. Unsorted samples of tumor, nontumor lung or frozen PBMC had their whole RNA sequenced. Sequencing was performed on PBMCs, taken at surgery. The receptor source for this set is a male donor with early-stage non-small cell lung cancer.

The V call is TRBV5-5, the J call TRBJ2-3; TRBD2 matches at 8 bases. The germline gives CDR1 SGHKS, CDR2 YYEKEE (reference sequence). The CDR3 sequence is 15 residues long. V dropped 2 bases and J dropped 11; count of bases not matched to a gene: 13. The chain's CDR3 is CASSLRRGASPGQYF. CDR3 in DNA: TGTGCCAGCAGCTTACGGCGGGGGGCCTCTCCGGGGCAGTATTTT.

The V gene is TRBV9, the J gene TRBJ2-2, with D uncertain. CDR1 SGDLS and CDR2 YYNGEE come from the germline V gene. Deletions cut 0 bases from V and 6 bases from J, with 6 bases between. The CDR3 spans 13 residues. The CDR3 sequence is CASSVGRAGELFF. The DNA of the CDR3 is TGTGCCAGCAGCGTAGGGCGCGCCGGGGAGCTGTTTTTT.

This clonotype showed up just a few times. J is TRBJ1-1 and V is TRBV19, with 10 bases that match TRBD1. The CDR3 runs 16 residues. J lost 1 base, V lost 3 bases, and 5 bases had no gene match. The germline V gene encodes CDR1 LNHDA and CDR2 SQIVND (reference sequence). The CDR3 DNA is TGTGCCAGTAGTATCCCCCGGACAGGGGGGAACACTGAAGCTTTCTTT. The encoded protein is CASSIPRTGGNTEAFF. Supplemented by reference TRBV19 and TRBJ1-1, the full variable domain reads DGGITQSPKYLFRKEGQNVTLSCEQNLNHDAMYWYRQDPGQGLRLIYYSQIVNDFQKGDIAEGYSVSREKKESFPLTVTSAQKNPTAFYLCASSIPRTGGNTEAFFGQGTRLTVV.

The chain has TRBV6-1 and TRBJ1-2; D is unclear. This CDR3 has 13 residues. Germline CDR1 and CDR2: MNHNS and SASEGT. V was cut by 5 bases and J by 8 bases, with 15 bases left in between. Here the CDR3 DNA reads TGTGCCAGCAGTAGGGAGCGGATCGGCGGCTACACCTTC. As protein: CASSRERIGGYTF.

This sequence joins TRBV28 and TRBJ1-5; 9 bases are a match to TRBD1. The CDR3 loop spans 14 amino acids. J was trimmed by 4 bases and V by 6 bases; bases with no gene match: 4. Germline CDR1 reads MDHEN; CDR2 reads SYDVKM. CDR3 protein: CASSMGQGNQPQHF. The CDR3 DNA reads as TGTGCCAGCAGCATGGGACAGGGTAATCAGCCCCAGCATTTT.

V and J are TRBV5-1 and TRBJ2-3, with D tentatively TRBD2 (5 bases). The V gene's germline CDR1 is SGHRS and CDR2 YFSETQ. There are 14 residues in the CDR3. The germline V and J ends were trimmed by 4 bases and 2 bases, with 11 bases remaining between them. Here the CDR3 reads CASSGGPSTDTQYF. The CDR3 DNA reads as TGCGCCAGCAGCGGAGGTCCCTCCACAGATACGCAGTATTTT. The full variable domain, completed using reference TRBV5-1 and TRBJ2-3, is KAGVTQTPRYLIKTRGQQVTLSCSPISGHRSVSWYQQTPGQGLQFLFEYFSETQRNKGNFPGRFSGRQFSNSRSEMNVSTLELGDSALYLCASSGGPSTDTQYFGPGTRLTVL.

This chain uses TRBV7-8 with TRBJ2-5; 7 positions match TRBD2. Germline-derived CDR1 and CDR2 are SGHVS and FQNEAQ. CDR3 length: 14 amino acids. V was clipped by 9 bases and J by 0 bases; unmatched bases: 7. Here the CDR3 DNA reads TGTGCCAGTTGGGGCGGGAGCGACCAAGAGACCCAGTACTTC. Translating it yields CASWGGSDQETQYF.

V and J are TRBV7-2 and TRBJ2-5, with TRBD2 as a possible D gene (6 bases). V lost 3 bases and J lost 5, with 10 bases in between. The CDR3 has 13 residues. The V gene's germline CDR1 is SGHTA and CDR2 FQGNSA. The CDR3 region is CASSFQGGETQYF. The DNA for the CDR3 is TGTGCCAGCAGCTTCCAGGGAGGCGAGACCCAGTACTTC.

V and J are TRBV5-4 and TRBJ2-1; TRBD2 matches at 8 bases. V lost 2 bases, J lost 7 bases, and 8 bases stayed unmatched. This CDR3 spans 15 amino acids. Germline CDR1 reads SGHNT; CDR2 reads YYREEE (reference sequence). DNA for the CDR3: TGTGCCAGCAGCTTCGGGGGCGGGAGGATGAATGAGCAGTTCTTC. It specifies CASSFGGGRMNEQFF.

This clonotype was counted only a few times. The genes are TRBV5-1 and TRBJ1-2; the D is unclear. V lost 2 bases to trimming and J lost 3 bases, with 11 bases between them. CDR1 is SGHRS, CDR2 YFSETQ, per germline. This CDR3 spans 14 amino acids. CDR3: CASSFEGNDYGYTF. The CDR3 nucleotides read TGCGCCAGCAGCTTTGAAGGGAATGACTATGGCTACACCTTC.

The chain joins TRBV7-2 to TRBJ1-6, with a tentative D call TRBD1 (5 bases). This CDR3 has 14 residues. Trimming removed 1 base at V and 10 bases at J, with 11 bases between. CDR1 is SGHTA, CDR2 FQGNSA, per germline. CDR3 sequence: CASSLDQGGSPLHF. CDR3 DNA: TGTGCCAGCAGCTTAGACCAGGGTGGGTCACCCCTCCACTTT.

The chain has TRBV7-2 and TRBJ1-1, with no clear D. CDR1 and CDR2 from the germline V gene are SGHTA and FQGNSA. The CDR3 contains 14 residues. The germline V and J ends were trimmed by 5 bases and 3 bases, with 13 bases remaining between them. CDR3 sequence: CASSRWREDTEAFF. CDR3 bases: TGTGCCAGCAGCCGCTGGAGGGAGGACACTGAAGCTTTCTTT.

The chain couples TRBV5-1 to TRBJ1-2; TRBD1 matches 9 bases. This CDR3 is built from 14 residues. From germline, CDR1 is SGHRS and CDR2 YFSETQ. J gave up 6 bases and V 3 bases, and 6 bases lay outside the gene matches. In DNA form, the CDR3 reads TGCGCCAGCAGCTCCTCGGGACAGGGAGATGGCTACACCTTC. Its translation is CASSSSGQGDGYTF.

The gene calls are TRBV20-1 and TRBJ2-7; 11 bases line up with TRBD2. Trimming removed 2 bases from V and 7 bases from J; junction bases left unmatched: 13. Germline loops: CDR1 DFQATT, CDR2 SNEGSKA (reference sequence). The CDR3 is made up of 16 amino acids. The chain's CDR3 is CSARSPGLAALREQYF. The CDR3 coding sequence is TGCAGTGCTAGATCGCCGGGACTAGCGGCCCTCCGGGAGCAGTACTTC.

This clonotype was seen ten or more times. J is TRBJ2-7 and V is TRBV28; 10 bases map to TRBD2. This CDR3 has 13 amino acids. The J segment lost 3 bases and the V segment lost 8 bases, leaving 4 bases of the junction unmatched. From germline, CDR1 is MDHEN and CDR2 SYDVKM. CDR3 residues: CASRTSGYYEQYF. CDR3 bases: TGTGCCAGCCGGACTAGCGGTTACTACGAGCAGTACTTC. Using reference TRBV28 and TRBJ2-7 for the parts outside the CDR3, the full variable domain is DVKVTQSSRYLVKRTGEKVFLECVQDMDHENMFWYRQDPGLGLRLIYFSYDVKMKEKGDIPEGYSVSREKKERFSLILESASTNQTSMYLCASRTSGYYEQYFGPGTRLTVT.

The gene calls are TRBV14 and TRBJ2-3; D gene unclear. This CDR3 is built from 15 residues. Trimming pared 1 base from V and 1 base from J, leaving 9 bases between. Germline V lookup: CDR1 SGHDN, CDR2 FVKESK. The CDR3 DNA reads TGTGCCAGCAGCCAAGGAGGACGGGGCACAGATACGCAGTATTTT. Translated: CASSQGGRGTDTQYF.

J is TRBJ2-2 and V is TRBV5-1, with TRBD2 matching 14 bases. This CDR3 spans 18 amino acids. Germline V CDR1 and CDR2: SGHRS, YFSETQ. The junction had 2 bases not matched to a gene; V was cut back by 1 base and J by 0 bases. The CDR3 reads CASSLRTSGRSNTGELFF. The CDR3 coding sequence is TGCGCCAGCAGCTTGAGGACTAGCGGGAGGTCGAACACCGGGGAGCTGTTTTTT. Full variable domain (rest looked up from reference TRBV5-1 and TRBJ2-2): KAGVTQTPRYLIKTRGQQVTLSCSPISGHRSVSWYQQTPGQGLQFLFEYFSETQRNKGNFPGRFSGRQFSNSRSEMNVSTLELGDSALYLCASSLRTSGRSNTGELFFGEGSRLTVL.

This clonotype has more than one count but fewer than ten. The rearrangement uses TRBV12-5 and TRBJ2-1; D may be TRBD1 (6 bases). The CDR3 contains 14 residues. Germline loops: CDR1 LGHNT, CDR2 FRNRAP. Trimming shortened V by 3 bases and J by 1 base, and 7 bases separated the two germline ends. The DNA for the CDR3 is TGTGCTAGTGGTTTAGGGACATCCTACAATGAGCAGTTCTTC. Translated: CASGLGTSYNEQFF.

This clonotype showed up just a few times. This chain uses TRBV29-1 with TRBJ1-1, with D hard to call. The CDR3 has 12 amino acids. Trimming pared 4 bases from V and 0 bases from J, leaving 6 bases between. Germline values: CDR1 SQVTM, CDR2 ANQGSEA. The CDR3 protein is CSVGHMNTEAFF. CDR3 nucleotide sequence: TGCAGCGTTGGACATATGAACACTGAAGCTTTCTTT.

This clonotype was recorded many times. The chain combines TRBV28 with TRBJ2-7; 8 bases are shared with TRBD1. CDR1 is MDHEN, CDR2 SYDVKM, per germline. Trimming cost V 4 bases and J 3 bases; bases outside gene matches: 2. This CDR3 spans 13 amino acids. CDR3 bases: TGTGCCAGCAGTTGGGACAGGCGCTACGAGCAGTACTTC. This sequence encodes CASSWDRRYEQYF.

The V and J genes are TRBV10-3 and TRBJ2-3; possible D gene TRBD2, 5 bases. Trimming shortened V by 6 bases and J by 3 bases, and 10 bases separated the two germline ends. Germline V CDR1 and CDR2: ENHRY, SYGVKD. This CDR3 contains 13 residues. The CDR3 reads CAISGEMTDTQYF. The CDR3 region has the DNA TGTGCCATCAGCGGGGAGATGACAGATACGCAGTATTTT.

V usage is TRBV10-3 and J usage is TRBJ2-7; either TRBD1 or TRBD2 may fit D (5 bases each). From germline, CDR1 is ENHRY and CDR2 SYGVKD. V was clipped by 11 bases and J by 5 bases, with 19 bases between them. The CDR3 sequence is 13 residues long. CDR3 residues: CASTGTPEDEQYF. The CDR3 bases are TGTGCCTCGACCGGGACCCCTGAGGACGAGCAGTACTTC.

Judged by abundance, this clonotype is medium-sized. This chain connects TRBV9 to TRBJ1-5; no firm D call. CDR3 size: 13 residues. Germline V lookup: CDR1 SGDLS, CDR2 YYNGEE. With 0 bases removed from V and 8 bases from J, the gap between germline ends came to 9 bases. Here the CDR3 DNA reads TGTGCCAGCAGCGTAGAGGGTCCGGAGCCCCAGCATTTT. It encodes CASSVEGPEPQHF.